The 6 T cell receptor beta chains below come from one sample, sequenced in a study of OX40 agonist ivuxolimab in advanced cancers. The protocol was immunoSEQ multiplex PCR, while the TCRdb copy is restricted to in-frame clones and leaves out a portion. The sample includes 120,000 or so clones, just over 90% seen only once; the top ten take 0.15% to 0.16%. The material was CD4+ or CD8+ T cells sorted from blood, obtained in a trial of the OX40 agonist ivuxolimab. These receptors all come from an adult with an advanced solid tumor such as melanoma, head and neck, liver or kidney cancer.

A remark on this clone: One junction end disagrees with the germline gene, perhaps due to a read error. This sequence joins TRBV27 and TRBJ2-2; D ambiguous. CDR1 MNHEY and CDR2 SMNVEV come from the germline V gene (reference sequence). The CDR3 is 13 amino acids. Here the CDR3 DNA reads TGTGCCAGCAGGCCTGCGAACCCCGGGGAGCTGTTTTTT. It encodes CASRPANPGELFF.

The rearrangement uses TRBV6-5 and TRBJ1-2, with D perhaps matching TRBD1 (6 bases). Per the germline V gene, CDR1 is MNHEY and CDR2 is SVGAGI. This CDR3 region has 14 residues. V dropped 2 bases and J dropped 3 bases, with 10 bases sitting between them. The CDR3 protein is CASSYRQGHYGYTF. CDR3 DNA: TGTGCCAGCAGTTACCGCCAGGGGCACTATGGCTACACCTTC.

The chain is built from TRBV9 and TRBJ2-4; D is perhaps TRBD2 (6 bases). The germline V gene has CDR1 SGDLS and CDR2 YYNGEE. This CDR3 spans 13 amino acids. Trimming left V 4 bases short and J 8 bases short, with 13 bases between. The CDR3 region is CASSLQWRDIQYF. The CDR3 DNA reads TGTGCCAGCAGCCTCCAGTGGAGGGACATTCAGTACTTC.

The chain has TRBV6-1 and TRBJ2-7, with TRBD2 matching over 10 bases. This CDR3 contains 15 residues. CDR1 and CDR2 from the germline V gene are MNHNS and SASEGT. V lost 7 bases, J lost 1 base, and 7 bases stayed unmatched. CDR3 bases: TGTGCCAGCACTATAGCGGGAGGTCCTTCCTACGAGCAGTACTTC. Encoded protein: CASTIAGGPSYEQYF.

The CDR3 protein is CASSKVWGSDSGANVLTF. CDR3 DNA sequence: TGTGCCAGCAGCAAAGTTTGGGGATCCGACTCTGGGGCCAACGTCCTGACTTTC. The chain carries TRBV21-1 and TRBJ2-6. TRBV21-1 is a documented pseudogene. The CDR3 consists of 18 residues.

The chain joins TRBV5-1 to TRBJ1-6; D remains unclear. Trimming stripped 0 bases from V and 8 bases from J, with 6 bases between. Germline CDR1 is SGHRS and CDR2 is YFSETQ. This CDR3 spans 13 amino acids. This chain's CDR3 is CASSLDVDSPLHF. The CDR3, as DNA: TGCGCCAGCAGCTTGGACGTGGATTCACCCCTCCACTTT.